This T cell receptor (beta chain) was sequenced in a study of high-grade serous ovarian cancer treatment subgroups. Study-wide points: Repertoire similarity ranged about 0.1 to 0.79 between tumors of one patient. Higher neoantigen levels went with greater TCR clonal relatedness. Bulk tumor TCR sequencing gave no spatial information.

The V and J ends lost 5 bases and 8 bases respectively, with 9 bases between them. CDR1 is MDHEN, CDR2 SYDVKM, per germline. The CDR3 extends over 11 amino acids. The method was immunoSEQ multiplex PCR; TCRdb's version includes in-frame clones alone and lacks a portion of them. The sample lists approximately 40,000 clones, about four fifths occurring once. Tumor samples were taken before definitive surgery or chemotherapy. As concerns this clone: The antigen is undetermined.

The gene calls are TRBV28 and TRBJ1-1; D unresolved. This clonotype was sampled from a human donor with high-grade serous ovarian cancer. The sample was tumor tissue. The CDR3 nucleotides are TGTGCCAGCAGTCTCCGTCGGGAAGCTTTCTTT. This translates into CASSLRREAFF.